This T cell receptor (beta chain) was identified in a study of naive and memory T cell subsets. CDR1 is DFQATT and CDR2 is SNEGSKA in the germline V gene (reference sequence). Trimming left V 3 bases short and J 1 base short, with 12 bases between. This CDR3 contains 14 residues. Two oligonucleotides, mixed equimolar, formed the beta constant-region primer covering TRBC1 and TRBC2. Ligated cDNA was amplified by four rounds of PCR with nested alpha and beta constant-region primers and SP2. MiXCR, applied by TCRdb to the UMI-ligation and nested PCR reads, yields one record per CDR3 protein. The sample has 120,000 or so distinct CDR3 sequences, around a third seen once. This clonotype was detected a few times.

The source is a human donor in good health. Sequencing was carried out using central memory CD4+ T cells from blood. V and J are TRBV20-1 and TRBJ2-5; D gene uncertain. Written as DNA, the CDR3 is TGCAGTGCTAGTCCACAGACCTTCCAAGAGACCCAGTACTTC. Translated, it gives CSASPQTFQETQYF.